These 10 T cell receptor beta chains share one sample of origin, sequenced in a study of shared clonotypes between healthy human individuals. Measured with immunoSEQ multiplex PCR; TCRdb has only the in-frame clones, and not every one. The sample comprises some 550,000 clones, approximately 97% of which are singletons, and 0.055% to 0.07% rests with the top ten. The sample was naive CD4+ T cells sorted from blood. As to subset: CD45RA+ positively selected. Source of these receptors: a woman in her thirties in good health.

This chain joins TRBV6-5 and TRBJ1-3; TRBD1 is a possible D gene (5 bases). CDR3 length: 15 amino acids. Trimming took 4 bases from V and 3 from J, leaving 13 bases between them. Germline V CDR1 and CDR2: MNHEY, SVGAGI. In nucleotides, the CDR3 is TGTGCCAGCAGTTCCCATAGGGGTCTTGGAAACACCATATATTTT. This encodes CASSSHRGLGNTIYF.

The V call is TRBV5-1, the J call TRBJ2-2; D is ambiguous. The CDR3 consists of 15 residues. Trimming removed 3 bases at V and 1 base at J, with 10 bases between. Germline V lookup: CDR1 SGHRS, CDR2 YFSETQ. Here the CDR3 reads CASSSGTVNTGELFF. The CDR3, as DNA: TGCGCCAGCAGCTCCGGCACGGTGAACACCGGGGAGCTGTTTTTT.

This rearrangement joins TRBV4-1 to TRBJ2-3; 9 positions match TRBD2. The CDR3 spans 15 residues. Germline V gene sequence: CDR1 MGHRA, CDR2 YSYEKL. V was pared by 3 bases and J by 4 bases, with 5 bases of the junction left unmatched. The CDR3 sequence is CASSQMGLAADTQYF. The CDR3, as DNA: TGCGCCAGCAGCCAGATGGGACTAGCTGCAGATACGCAGTATTTT.

This clone was seen only once. The J gene is TRBJ2-1, the V gene TRBV4-1; D may be TRBD1 (5 bases). The CDR3 runs 12 residues. V lost 6 bases and J 3 bases, leaving 6 bases between the germline ends. CDR1 and CDR2 from the germline V gene are MGHRA and YSYEKL. The CDR3 nucleotides read TGCGCCAGCAGAGACAGCTACAATGAGCAGTTCTTC. This codes for CASRDSYNEQFF.

The chain uses TRBV5-1 and TRBJ2-1, with 8 positions matching TRBD2. The CDR3 is 16 residues long. V lost 4 bases and J lost 2; bases outside the gene matches: 8. Per germline, CDR1 SGHRS and CDR2 YFSETQ. The CDR3 reads CASSVTSGGAYNEQFF. CDR3 nucleotides: TGCGCCAGCAGCGTTACTAGCGGAGGGGCCTACAATGAGCAGTTCTTC.

This chain connects TRBV5-1 to TRBJ2-1; 8 bases map to TRBD1. CDR1 SGHRS and CDR2 YFSETQ come from the germline V gene. The V and J ends lost 2 bases and 7 bases, in that order; junction bases with no gene match: 8. This CDR3 is 15 amino acids long. The CDR3 reads CASSFLQGAGNEQFF. The CDR3 DNA is TGCGCCAGCAGCTTTCTGCAGGGGGCGGGAAATGAGCAGTTCTTC.

As for this clone: At the DNA level, this CDR3 is encoded by other sequences in the same sample as well. The genes are TRBV5-1 and TRBJ2-1, with 8 nucleotides matching TRBD2. Trimming at V came to 4 bases and at J to 0 bases, leaving 3 bases not matched to a gene. There are 15 residues in the CDR3. Germline assignment: CDR1 SGHRS and CDR2 YFSETQ. CDR3 residues: CASSLSGSSYNEQFF. The CDR3 nucleotides are TGCGCCAGCAGCCTCAGCGGGAGCTCCTACAATGAGCAGTTCTTC.

The rearrangement uses TRBV4-1 and TRBJ1-1; 7 bases are a match to TRBD1. V shed 4 bases and J 2 bases; nucleotides not matched to a gene: 7. The CDR3 sequence is 15 residues long. The V gene's germline CDR1 is MGHRA and CDR2 YSYEKL. CDR3 DNA sequence: TGCGCCAGCAGCCTCGGGACAGCGCTTAACACTGAAGCTTTCTTT. This gives the protein CASSLGTALNTEAFF.

V is TRBV10-1 and J is TRBJ2-2, with TRBD2 as a possible D gene (5 bases). Germline V lookup: CDR1 WNHNN, CDR2 SYGVQD (reference sequence). V lost 5 bases and J lost 7, with 11 bases in between. The CDR3 extends over 13 amino acids. This CDR3 is CASSYLEDGELFF. The DNA of the CDR3 is TGCGCCAGCAGTTATCTGGAGGACGGGGAGCTGTTTTTT.

This rearrangement joins TRBV25-1 to TRBJ2-1; D possibly corresponds to TRBD1 (5 bases). V lost 4 bases and J lost 2, with 9 bases in between. Germline V gene data show CDR1 as MGHDK and CDR2 as SYGVNS. This CDR3 has 14 residues. CDR3 nucleotides: TGTGCCAGCAGTGTTGCAGGGCCCTACAATGAGCAGTTCTTC. Encoded protein: CASSVAGPYNEQFF.